Presented here are 22 T cell receptor beta chains from one specimen sequenced in a study of T cells expressing NK-cell markers. TCRdb reanalyzed the 5' RACE reads and collapses them to one entry per CDR3 protein, without DNA. The sample data list about 260,000 distinct CDR3 sequences. Material: blood T cells: a sorted CD56 or NKG2C T cell subset, CD4+ or CD8+ T cells, or bulk PBMC T cells (not recorded which). The receptor source for this set is a man in his late teens or twenties in good health.

This chain connects TRBV18 to TRBJ2-3. This CDR3 spans 15 amino acids. The germline CDR1 and CDR2 sequences are KGHSH and LQKENI. CDR3 in amino acids: CASSRSGSGTDTQYF.

The rearrangement uses TRBV10-3 and TRBJ2-7; TCRdb outputs TRBD1, but without DNA this stays unchecked. In germline, CDR1 is ENHRY, CDR2 SYGVKD. There are 15 residues in the CDR3. The chain's CDR3 is CAISDSRDRAYEQYF.

The rearrangement joins TRBV18 to TRBJ2-1; the TCRdb D gene call, TRBD2, has no DNA to confirm it. The V gene's germline CDR1 is KGHSH and CDR2 LQKENI. This CDR3 comprises 12 residues. CDR3 sequence: CASSPPGLGFFF.

V usage is TRBV12-3 or TRBV12-4 and J usage is TRBJ2-5; TCRdb outputs TRBD1, but without DNA this stays unchecked. The CDR3 covers 17 residues. The CDR3 loop is CASSLTFTGGVEETQYF.

The rearrangement joins TRBV5-1 to TRBJ1-1; TCRdb selects TRBD1, and the lack of DNA leaves this call unchecked. Germline V CDR1 and CDR2: SGHRS, YFSETQ. CDR3 length: 14 amino acids. CDR3 sequence: CASSFPGGDTEAFF.

The chain carries TRBV20-1 and TRBJ2-5; checking the TCRdb D call of TRBD2 is not possible without DNA. The CDR3 consists of 17 residues. Germline loops: CDR1 DFQATT, CDR2 SNEGSKA (reference sequence). CDR3 amino acids: CSARLPGLAGVGETQYF.

V usage is TRBV20-1 and J usage is TRBJ2-1. Germline lookup yields CDR1 DFQATT and CDR2 SNEGSKA (reference sequence). The CDR3 is made up of 14 amino acids. The CDR3 region is CSALLTSSYNEQFF.

The chain combines TRBV7-8 with TRBJ1-1; TCRdb returns TRBD1, unconfirmable since there is no DNA. Germline values: CDR1 SGHVS, CDR2 FQNEAQ. This CDR3 is built from 14 residues. This CDR3 reads CASSPRGRGRGAFF.

The chain is built from TRBV20-1 and TRBJ2-5; without DNA, the TCRdb call of TRBD2 cannot be checked. CDR3 size: 16 residues. Germline lookup yields CDR1 DFQATT and CDR2 SNEGSKA (reference sequence). The CDR3 loop is CSARTGLAGGLETQYF.

The V and J genes are TRBV27 and TRBJ2-1; TCRdb indicates TRBD1, and absent DNA this call remains unverified. Germline loops: CDR1 MNHEY, CDR2 SMNVEV (reference sequence). The length of the CDR3 is 16 residues. CDR3 residues: CASSPRGLQSYNEQFF.

The chain couples TRBV7-2 to TRBJ2-5; TCRdb selects TRBD2, and the lack of DNA leaves this call unchecked. CDR3 length equals 13 residues. Germline CDR1 SGHTA, CDR2 FQGNSA. The CDR3 sequence: CATRLGGTETQYF.

The rearrangement joins TRBV20-1 to TRBJ2-7; without DNA, the TCRdb call of TRBD2 cannot be checked. The germline V gene encodes CDR1 DFQATT and CDR2 SNEGSKA (reference sequence). The CDR3 length is 16 residues. This CDR3 reads CSARDQWSSLSYEQYF.

V usage is TRBV6-1 and J usage is TRBJ2-5; the TCRdb D gene call, TRBD1, has no DNA to confirm it. The CDR3 is 14 amino acids. The germline CDR1 and CDR2 sequences are MNHNS and SASEGT. The CDR3 spells CASREAALGPTQYF.

The CDR3 sequence: CSVVAPLNTEAFF. The chain uses TRBV29-1 and TRBJ1-1. Per the germline V gene, CDR1 is SQVTM and CDR2 is ANQGSEA. This CDR3 has 13 residues.

The chain links TRBV4-2 to TRBJ2-1; the TRBD1 assignment by TCRdb is unverifiable without DNA. CDR1 is LGHNA and CDR2 is YNFKEQ in the germline V gene. The CDR3 runs to 14 residues. The CDR3 sequence: CASSQNQGAYEQFF.

This chain uses TRBV15 with TRBJ2-2; absent DNA, TCRdb's TRBD1 call cannot be checked. The CDR3 is 16 amino acids. Germline V gives CDR1 LNHNV, CDR2 YYDKDF (reference sequence). The CDR3 reads CATSRDRGRDTGELFF.

This chain links TRBV11-2 with TRBJ2-1; TCRdb selects TRBD1, and the lack of DNA leaves this call unchecked. The CDR3 is made up of 16 amino acids. Germline V lookup: CDR1 SGHAT, CDR2 FQNNGV. CDR3 region: CASGETGTGGFNEQFF.

J is TRBJ2-7 and V is TRBV7-2; the D call of TRBD1 rests on TCRdb alone, since no DNA is present to check it. Germline assignment: CDR1 SGHTA and CDR2 FQGNSA. The CDR3 sequence is 12 residues long. The CDR3 protein is CASSFPGGEQYF.

V usage is TRBV20-1 and J usage is TRBJ2-1; there is no DNA to check the TCRdb D call of TRBD2. Germline V lookup: CDR1 DFQATT, CDR2 SNEGSKA (reference sequence). The CDR3 has 14 amino acids. Here the CDR3 reads CSAAGRARYNEQFF.

V and J are TRBV7-2 and TRBJ2-3; TCRdb returns TRBD2, unconfirmable since there is no DNA. Germline CDR1 reads SGHTA; CDR2 reads FQGNSA. This CDR3 is built from 15 residues. This CDR3 is CASSKTSGVIDTQYF. The full variable domain, completed using reference TRBV7-2 and TRBJ2-3, is GAGVSQSPSNKVTEKGKDVELRCDPISGHTALYWYRQSLGQGLEFLIYFQGNSAPDKSGLPSDRFSAERTGGSVSTLTIQRTQQEDSAVYLCASSKTSGVIDTQYFGPGTRLTVL.

The rearrangement links TRBV19 to TRBJ2-1; TCRdb gives TRBD2 as the D gene, but with no DNA this cannot be confirmed. CDR3 size: 15 residues. Germline-derived CDR1 and CDR2 are LNHDA and SQIVND (reference sequence). CDR3 sequence: CASSISGRAENEQFF.

The gene calls are TRBV9 and TRBJ2-1; TCRdb designates TRBD1, a call that cannot be tested without DNA. CDR3 length equals 14 residues. Germline loops: CDR1 SGDLS, CDR2 YYNGEE. CDR3 sequence reads: CASSPRGQYNEQFF.